This TCR beta chain comes out of a study of T cells in Graves' hyperthyroidism and ophthalmopathy. The source material, RNA transcripts, was used to amplify TCR beta CDR3 regions. When the TCR CDR3 underwent first-round RT-PCR, the HTBI primer set was used. TCRdb itself ran the multiplex PCR reads through MiXCR, one entry per CDR3 protein. The table records about 360,000 distinct CDR3 sequences, 13% of them present only once. V dropped 8 bases and J dropped 0 bases, with 16 bases sitting between them. CDR1 MGHRA and CDR2 YSYEKL come from the germline V gene. The length of the CDR3 is 15 residues. General study results and limits: Blood samples included most of the expanded thyroid clonotypes exceeding 0.001. Before onset, by a median of 6.5 months, the model predicted ophthalmopathy.

There are a few counts of this clonotype. What it recognizes is unknown. Sequencing used blood. The chain joins TRBV4-1 to TRBJ1-1; D call uncertain. The TCR was taken from a woman between 18 and 30 years old with Graves' hyperthyroidism. The CDR3 protein is CASRGEHVMNTEAFF. The DNA of the CDR3 is TGCGCCAGCCGCGGGGAACACGTCATGAACACTGAAGCTTTCTTT.